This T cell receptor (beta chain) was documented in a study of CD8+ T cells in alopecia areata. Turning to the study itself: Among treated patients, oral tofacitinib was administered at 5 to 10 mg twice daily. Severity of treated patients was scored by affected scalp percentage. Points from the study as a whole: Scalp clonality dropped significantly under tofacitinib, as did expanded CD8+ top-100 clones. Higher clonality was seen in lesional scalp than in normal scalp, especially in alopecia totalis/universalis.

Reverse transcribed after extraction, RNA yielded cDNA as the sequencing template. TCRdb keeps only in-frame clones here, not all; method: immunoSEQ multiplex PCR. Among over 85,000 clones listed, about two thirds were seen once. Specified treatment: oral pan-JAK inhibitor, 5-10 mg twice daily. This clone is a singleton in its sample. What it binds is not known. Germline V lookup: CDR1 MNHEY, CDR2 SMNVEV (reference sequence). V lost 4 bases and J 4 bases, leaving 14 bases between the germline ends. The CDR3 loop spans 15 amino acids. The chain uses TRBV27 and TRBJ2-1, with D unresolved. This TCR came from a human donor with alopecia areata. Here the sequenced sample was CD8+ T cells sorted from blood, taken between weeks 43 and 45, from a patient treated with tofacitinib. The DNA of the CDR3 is TGTGCCAGCAGTTCCCGAAAGTTACAATACAATGAGCAGTTCTTC. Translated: CASSSRKLQYNEQFF.